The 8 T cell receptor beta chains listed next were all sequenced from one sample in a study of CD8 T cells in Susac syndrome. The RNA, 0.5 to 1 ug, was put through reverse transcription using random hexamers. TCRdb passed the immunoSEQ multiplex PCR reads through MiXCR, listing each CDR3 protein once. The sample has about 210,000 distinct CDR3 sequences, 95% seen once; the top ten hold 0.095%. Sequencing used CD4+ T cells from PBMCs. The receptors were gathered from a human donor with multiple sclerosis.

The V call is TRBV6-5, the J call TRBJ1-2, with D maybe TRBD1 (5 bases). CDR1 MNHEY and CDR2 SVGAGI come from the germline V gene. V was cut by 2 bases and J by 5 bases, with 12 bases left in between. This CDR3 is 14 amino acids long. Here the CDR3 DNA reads TGTGCCAGCAGTTACGCCGACAGAAGATATGGCTACACCTTC. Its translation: CASSYADRRYGYTF.

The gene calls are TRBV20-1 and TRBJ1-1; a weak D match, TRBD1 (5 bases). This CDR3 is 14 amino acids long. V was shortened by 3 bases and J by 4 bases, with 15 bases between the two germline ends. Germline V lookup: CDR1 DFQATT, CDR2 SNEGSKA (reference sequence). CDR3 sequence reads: CSASRGGGGTEAFF. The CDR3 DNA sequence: TGCAGTGCTAGTCGGGGCGGAGGTGGCACTGAAGCTTTCTTT.

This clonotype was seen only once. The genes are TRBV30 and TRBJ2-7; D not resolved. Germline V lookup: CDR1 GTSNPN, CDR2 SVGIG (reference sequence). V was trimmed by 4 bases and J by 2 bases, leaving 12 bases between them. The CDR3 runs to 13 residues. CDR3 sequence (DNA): TGTGCCTGGATGCCTCTTGGTACCTACGAGCAGTACTTC. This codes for CAWMPLGTYEQYF.

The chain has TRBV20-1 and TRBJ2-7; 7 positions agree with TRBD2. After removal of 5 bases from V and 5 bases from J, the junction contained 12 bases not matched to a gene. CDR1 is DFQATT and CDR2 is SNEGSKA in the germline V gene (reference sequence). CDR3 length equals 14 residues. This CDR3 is CSAFPGGSYHEQYF. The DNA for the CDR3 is TGCAGTGCTTTCCCCGGCGGGAGCTACCACGAGCAGTACTTC.

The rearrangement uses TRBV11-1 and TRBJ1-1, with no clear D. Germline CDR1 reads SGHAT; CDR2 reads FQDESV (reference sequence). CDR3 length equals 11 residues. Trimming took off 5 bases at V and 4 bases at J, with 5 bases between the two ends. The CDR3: CASSPVTEAFF. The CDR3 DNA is TGTGCCAGCAGCCCGGTCACTGAAGCTTTCTTT.

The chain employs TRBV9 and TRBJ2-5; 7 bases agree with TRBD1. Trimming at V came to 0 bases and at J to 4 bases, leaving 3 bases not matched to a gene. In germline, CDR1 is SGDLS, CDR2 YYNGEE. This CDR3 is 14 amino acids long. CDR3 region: CASSVVPGGETQYF. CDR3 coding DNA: TGTGCCAGCAGCGTAGTTCCAGGGGGAGAGACCCAGTACTTC.

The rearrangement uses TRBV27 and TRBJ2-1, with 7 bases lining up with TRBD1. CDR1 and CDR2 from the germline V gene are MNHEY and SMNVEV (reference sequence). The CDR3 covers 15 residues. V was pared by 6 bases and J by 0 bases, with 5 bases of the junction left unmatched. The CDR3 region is CASSQTGNSYNEQFF. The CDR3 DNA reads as TGTGCCAGCAGCCAGACAGGGAACTCCTACAATGAGCAGTTCTTC.

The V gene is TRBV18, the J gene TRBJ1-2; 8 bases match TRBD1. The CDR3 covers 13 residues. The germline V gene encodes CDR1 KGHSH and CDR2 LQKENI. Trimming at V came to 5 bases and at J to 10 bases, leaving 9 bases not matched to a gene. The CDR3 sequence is CASSRGQESFYTF. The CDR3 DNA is TGTGCCAGCTCAAGGGGACAGGAGAGCTTCTACACCTTC.